This paragraph covers one T cell receptor beta chain sequence. The antigen is not known. Germline CDR1 KGHSH, CDR2 LQKENI. The CDR3 totals 16 residues. V shed 3 bases and J 0 bases; nucleotides not matched to a gene: 2. This sample was taken from a study of radiation and T cells in renal cell carcinoma. Study results and caveats: No pretreatment tumor biopsies were available for baseline clonotypes.

Sample time point: baseline pretreatment blood. Treatment reported: 15 Gy SBRT to primary tumor, nephrectomy 4 weeks later. Clear cell pathology was present in this patient's renal cell carcinoma. Clones were read by immunoSEQ multiplex PCR, and TCRdb kept only the in-frame ones, dropping some. The sample holds 140,000 or so clones, around nine tenths seen once. The material sequenced was blood, taken from a patient whose treatment included radiotherapy and nephrectomy. The receptor comes from a woman in her fifties or sixties with renal cell carcinoma. The genes are TRBV18 and TRBJ2-6; TRBD1 agrees at 7 bases. The CDR3 sequence: CASSPDRPSGANVLTF. The CDR3 nucleotides read TGTGCCAGCTCACCGGACAGGCCCTCTGGGGCCAACGTCCTGACTTTC.